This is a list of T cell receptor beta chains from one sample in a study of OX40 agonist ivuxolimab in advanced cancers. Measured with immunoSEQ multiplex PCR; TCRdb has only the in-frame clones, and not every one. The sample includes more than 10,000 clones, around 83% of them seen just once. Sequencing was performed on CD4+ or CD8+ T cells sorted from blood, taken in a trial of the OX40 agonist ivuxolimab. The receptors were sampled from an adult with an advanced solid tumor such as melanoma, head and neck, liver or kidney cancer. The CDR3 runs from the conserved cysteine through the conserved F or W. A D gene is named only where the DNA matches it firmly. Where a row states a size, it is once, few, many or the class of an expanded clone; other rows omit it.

TGTGCCAGCAGGGTGACCTCGGGCGGCATGAACACTGAAGCTTTCTTT | CASRVTSGGMNTEAFF | . | TRBV5-4 | . | TRBJ1-1
TGCGCCAGCAGCCAAGATTACAGGGGCACTTACGAGCAGTACTTC | CASSQDYRGTYEQYF | . | TRBV4-3 | TRBD1 | TRBJ2-7
TGCGCCAGCAGCCTCTTGGGACTAGCGATAACAAGCACAGATACGCAGTATTTT | CASSLLGLAITSTDTQYF | once | TRBV5-1 | TRBD2 | TRBJ2-3
TGTGCCAGCAGCCCAACTAGCGGGAGTCCTCTAGATACGCAGTATTTT | CASSPTSGSPLDTQYF | . | TRBV9 | TRBD2 | TRBJ2-3
TGTGCCTGGAGTGGCCGGGGGGGGGTGACCGGGGAGCTGTTTTTT | CAWSGRGGVTGELFF | . | TRBV30 | TRBD2 | TRBJ2-2
TGCGCCAGCAGCGTAGGGACTAGCGGGGGACTCAATGAGCAGTTCTTC | CASSVGTSGGLNEQFF | few | TRBV4-1 | TRBD2 | TRBJ2-1
TGTGCCAGCAGTCCCGGAAGATACAATGAGCAGTTCTTC | CASSPGRYNEQFF | . | TRBV2 | . | TRBJ2-1
TGTGCCAGCAGCTGGGTAGGGGGCTATGGATCGAACACCGGGGAGCTGTTTTTT | CASSWVGGYGSNTGELFF | . | TRBV7-3 | TRBD1 | TRBJ2-2
TGCGCCAGCAGCCACGGACTAGCGGGGGGCTACGAGCAGTACTTC | CASSHGLAGGYEQYF | . | TRBV4-1 | TRBD2 | TRBJ2-7
TGTGCCAGCAGCTCCCCGGTGTGGGGGGGCGCAGGGGGAAACACCATATATTTT | CASSSPVWGGAGGNTIYF | . | TRBV7-9 | . | TRBJ1-3
TGTGCCAGCAGTGAGTTTTTGGCGGGAGCGTTCTACGAGCAGTACTTC | CASSEFLAGAFYEQYF | once | TRBV2 | TRBD2 | TRBJ2-7
TGTGCCAGCAGTGCCGGACAGGGGAATCAGCCCCAGCATTTT | CASSAGQGNQPQHF | . | TRBV2 | TRBD1 | TRBJ1-5
TGTGCCAGCAGTGGCCTAGCGGGGGGGCAAGAGACCCAGTACTTC | CASSGLAGGQETQYF | . | TRBV7-6 | TRBD2 | TRBJ2-5
TGTGCCAGTAGTAGCGGAGGAGGGGGTTATCAGCCCCAGCATTTT | CASSSGGGGYQPQHF | . | TRBV19 | . | TRBJ1-5